Listed below are T cell receptor beta chains from one sample, sequenced in a study of blood T cell repertoires in COVID-19. This table comes from immunoSEQ multiplex PCR, and its TCRdb copy is limited to in-frame clones, with some not included. The sample consists of roughly 410,000 clones, around 90% of them appearing once. The sequencing input was peripheral blood. Receptor source: a man between 40 and 49 years old with acute or convalescent COVID-19. CDR3s include the opening cysteine and the closing phenylalanine or tryptophan. D genes are given only for firm matches. Size values are once, few and many counts, or a class for expanded clones, and some rows have none.

J gene	D gene	V gene	clone size	CDR3 DNA	CDR3 protein
TRBJ2-1	TRBD1	TRBV14	.	TGTGCCAGCAGCCTGGACAGGGGGCTACGGAATGAGCAGTTCTTC	CASSLDRGLRNEQFF
TRBJ2-1	.	TRBV28	.	TGTGCCAGCAGTCAGGTGACCAGCCTGCAGTTCTTC	CASSQVTSLQFF
TRBJ1-2	TRBD1	TRBV7-9	.	TGTGCCAGCAGCTCGACAGGGGGGGACTATGGCTACACCTTC	CASSSTGGDYGYTF
TRBJ1-1	TRBD1	TRBV2	.	TGTGCCAGGACGAGTCTTCATGACAGGGGGGACACTGAAGCTTTCTTT	CARTSLHDRGDTEAFF
TRBJ2-3	.	TRBV27	.	TGTGCCAGCAGTTTACTAGGCACAGATACGCAGTATTTT	CASSLLGTDTQYF
TRBJ2-5	TRBD2	TRBV4-3	.	TGCGCCAGCAGCCAAGATCTTGCGGGGGAAGAGACCCAGTACTTC	CASSQDLAGEETQYF
TRBJ2-3	TRBD2	TRBV30	.	TGTGCCTGGATGGGGGAGGGCCGTGTTATTTCAGATACGCAGTATTTT	CAWMGEGRVISDTQYF
TRBJ1-2	.	TRBV4-2	.	TGTGCCAGCAGCCAAAGGTTCGGGAGTCAAAACTATGGCTACACCTTC	CASSQRFGSQNYGYTF
TRBJ1-5	.	TRBV28	.	TGTGCCAGCAGAGACACAGGAGACTATCAGCCCCAGCATTTT	CASRDTGDYQPQHF
TRBJ1-2	.	TRBV2	.	TGTGCCAGCAGTGTGGACAGCAGAAACTATGGCTACACCTTC	CASSVDSRNYGYTF
TRBJ1-4	.	TRBV7-9	once	TGTGCCAGCAGCTTAGGGTCACAAGCAACTAATGAAAAACTGTTTTTT	CASSLGSQATNEKLFF
TRBJ2-7	TRBD1	TRBV18	.	TGTGCCAGCTCACCCCGGGACAGAAACTACGAGCAGTACTTC	CASSPRDRNYEQYF
TRBJ2-2	TRBD2	TRBV7-9	.	TGTGCCAGCAGCCCCGGGACTAGCGGCCTCGCGAACACCGGGGAGCTGTTTTTT	CASSPGTSGLANTGELFF
TRBJ1-5	TRBD1	TRBV5-8	.	TGTGCCAGCAGCTTGGGACAGGGGTGGGGTCAGCCCCAGCATTTT	CASSLGQGWGQPQHF
TRBJ1-6	TRBD1	TRBV19	.	TGTGCCAGTAGTGTCGGGACAGGGCAATACTCACCCCTCCACTTT	CASSVGTGQYSPLHF
TRBJ1-5	.	TRBV5-1	.	TGCGCCAGCAGCCCGGGGGTTTATAGCAATCAGCCCCAGCATTTT	CASSPGVYSNQPQHF
TRBJ1-2	.	TRBV28	.	TGTGCCAGCAGTTTAATAGGGGCAGGGGATGGCTACACCTTC	CASSLIGAGDGYTF
TRBJ1-5	TRBD1	TRBV5-5	.	TGTGCCAGCACCGCCGGGACAGGGGGCCATCAGCCCCAGCATTTT	CASTAGTGGHQPQHF
TRBJ2-1	.	TRBV6-2/TRBV6-3	.	TGTGCCAGCAGTTTTGGGCATCCAGTCTACAATGAGCAGTTCTTC	CASSFGHPVYNEQFF
TRBJ1-6	TRBD1	TRBV28	.	TGTGCCAGCAGTTTATCGGGGACAGATACTTCACCCCTCCACTTT	CASSLSGTDTSPLHF
TRBJ1-5	TRBD1	TRBV12-3/TRBV12-4	.	TGTGCCAGCAGAGGACAGGGAGGACAGCCCCAGCATTTT	CASRGQGGQPQHF
TRBJ1-1	.	TRBV19	.	TGTGCCAGTAGTCAAGGGAGGACTGAAGCTTTCTTT	CASSQGRTEAFF
TRBJ2-1	.	TRBV5-5	.	TGTGCCAGCAGCTTGGGGTTGGCGGGATGGCCGAATGAGCAGTTCTTC	CASSLGLAGWPNEQFF
TRBJ1-4	TRBD1	TRBV2	.	TGTGCCAGCAGTGACTTATACAGGGGGCGCCCGGCCTCTAATGAAAAACTGTTTTTT	CASSDLYRGRPASNEKLFF
TRBJ2-3	TRBD1	TRBV6-2/TRBV6-3	.	TGTGCCAGCAGTCCCCGGGACAGGGTCTCCACAGATACGCAGTATTTT	CASSPRDRVSTDTQYF
TRBJ2-3	.	TRBV27	.	TGTGCCAGCAGTTCCCCGGACTATGGGCCAGATACGCAGTATTTT	CASSSPDYGPDTQYF
TRBJ1-2	.	TRBV7-2	.	TGTGCCAGCAGCTTAGACAGAATTGATGGCTACACCTTC	CASSLDRIDGYTF
TRBJ1-3	.	TRBV6-2/TRBV6-3	.	TGTGCCAGCAGCCTACAGGGAGTCGGTGGAAACACCATATATTTT	CASSLQGVGGNTIYF
TRBJ2-7	.	TRBV30	.	TGTGCCTGGAGTGTACTCGGGGTCGAGCAGTACTTC	CAWSVLGVEQYF